This TCR beta chain was profiled in a study of quantifying T cell responses using KT2 cells (dated by TCRdb to 2017 to 2019). Broadly, across the study: RNA was DNase-treated and reverse transcribed with TCR alpha and beta constant-region primers, mostly using SuperScript III. The efficiency of the T4 ligation step under optimum conditions was estimated to be above 8.5%. PCR2 was performed as a SYBR Green qPCR and was stopped at a predetermined fluorescence threshold so that over-amplification was avoided. The paper as a whole reports these results and caveats: This TCR sequencing study did not compare the pipeline side by side with other TCR sequencing techniques. Counts of KT2 alpha and beta sequences scaled linearly with input KT2 cell number over several orders of magnitude. KT2 sequences were detected down to the lowest spike-in tested, about one KT2 cell per 100,000 PBMC. Saturation was seen in the detection of KT2 sequences when very high numbers of KT2 cells were spiked in.

Only a few counts were recorded for this clonotype. No antigen is known for it. Base qualities are not at hand, and no much larger clone is one base apart. Known numbers of KT2, a T cell clone whose TCR had been sequenced previously, were spiked into unfractionated PBMC to test the sensitivity and accuracy of the pipeline. A range of KT2-to-PBMC ratios was produced by mixing KT2 cells with a fixed number of PBMC. The receptor library was made with UMI-ligation and nested PCR. Using T4 RNA ligase 1, a single-stranded oligonucleotide bearing the Illumina SP2 sequence plus a UMI was ligated onto the 3' end of the cDNA. PCR1 consisted of three to four cycles (98 degrees C 15 s, 69 degrees C 30 s, 72 degrees C 40 s), and for the beta primer an equimolar mix of RC1.1 and RC1.2 was used to cover TRBC1 and TRBC2. Starting at PCR2, TCR alpha and beta chains were handled separately, and sample indices and Illumina adaptors were added. The UMI was composed of 12 random nucleotides, arranged as two hexamers separated by a spacer, and was positioned after an 8-base spacer. Libraries were sequenced on an Illumina MiSeq with v2 2x251 paired-end chemistry, typically about twelve samples per run. PhiX DNA was added at about 5-8% to each sequencing library so that diversity was increased. In the authors' own workflow: The raw reads were converted into FASTQ with bcl2fastq and then demultiplexed by dual indices with Demultiplexor. V and J genes were assigned by Decombinator through tag matching that permitted a single base-pair mismatch. UMIs were used by Collapsinator to correct both sequencing errors and frequency errors caused by PCR heterogeneity. Decombinator identifiers were converted to nucleotide sequence by CDR3Translator, the sequences were translated to amino acids, and CDR3 was extracted using C- and N-terminal motifs. Each distinct KT2 TCR was counted as one cluster of KT2 sequences that shared a single unique molecular identifier. The public sequencing data were trimmed at Q25 with fastp and processed into clonotypes with MiXCR by TCRdb, which kept only in-frame beta chains. Rows merge per CDR3 protein into single entries with the most common DNA and genes. Here the V and J calls rest on TCRdb's processing, not on the authors' analysis. For this sample the table gives 50,000 to 70,000 distinct CDR3 sequences, of which roughly 12% were detected only once. Approximately 10% of the sample belongs to the ten largest clones.

This receptor was obtained from a human donor. Material: PBMCs spiked with cells of the T cell clone KT2.

The CDR3 corresponds to CATSDPPGTGSSNQPQHF. The nucleotide sequence reads TGTGCCACCAGTGACCCCCCCGGGACAGGGTCGTCAAATCAGCCCCAGCATTTT. The V and J genes are TRBV24-1 and TRBJ1-5, with 9 bases matching TRBD1. The CDR3, cysteine through phenylalanine, is 18 amino acids long. Just the 54-base CDR3 DNA is kept, in frame starting at base 1. Trimming removed 4 bases from V and 4 bases from J; the gene matches leave 13 bases unexplained. The germline V gene specifies KGHDR as CDR1 and SFDVKD as CDR2.